This paragraph covers one T cell receptor beta chain sequence. What it binds is unknown. The data were obtained in a study of CD8 T cells in Susac syndrome. Study background: Blood was drawn from Susac syndrome patients while they were therapy-naive, on corticosteroids, or on intravenous immunoglobulin alone. General study findings and limits: Expansion of clones was not seen in the CD4+ T cell repertoires of Susac syndrome.

V dropped 7 bases and J dropped 5 bases, with 17 bases sitting between them. This CDR3 is built from 14 residues. Germline V CDR1 and CDR2: LNHDA, SQIVND (reference sequence). An input of roughly 0.5 to 1 ug of RNA was subjected to reverse transcription using random hexamers. Amplification of TCR beta CDR3 across 54 Vbeta and 13 Jbeta was performed with immunoSEQ multiplex PCR. Each CDR3 protein gets one entry after TCRdb re-called the immunoSEQ multiplex PCR reads with MiXCR. The data hold 85,000 to 95,000 distinct CDR3 sequences, with around 94% observed a single time. The sample taken for sequencing was CD4+ T cells from PBMCs. V and J are TRBV19 and TRBJ1-1, with D possibly being TRBD1 (5 bases). The receptor comes from a human donor with Susac syndrome. The CDR3 sequence: CASTIGAANTEAFF. The CDR3 DNA sequence: TGTGCCAGTACGATAGGGGCCGCTAATACTGAAGCTTTCTTT.